This record covers a single T cell receptor beta chain. V lost 4 bases, J lost 6 bases, and 11 bases stayed unmatched. The CDR3 is made up of 15 amino acids. Germline loops: CDR1 SGHVS, CDR2 FNYEAQ. Measured with immunoSEQ multiplex PCR; TCRdb has only the in-frame clones, and not every one. The data show approximately 54,000 clones, around 87% seen once. This specimen belongs to a study of blood T cell repertoires in COVID-19. The specimen was peripheral blood. The chain links TRBV7-6 to TRBJ1-2, with 7 bases fitting TRBD1. The source of this sequence is a man aged 50 or older with acute or convalescent COVID-19. The CDR3 DNA sequence: TGTGCCAGCAGCTCCAGAGGGGGCGCGGGTGATGGCTACACCTTC. It translates to CASSSRGGAGDGYTF.